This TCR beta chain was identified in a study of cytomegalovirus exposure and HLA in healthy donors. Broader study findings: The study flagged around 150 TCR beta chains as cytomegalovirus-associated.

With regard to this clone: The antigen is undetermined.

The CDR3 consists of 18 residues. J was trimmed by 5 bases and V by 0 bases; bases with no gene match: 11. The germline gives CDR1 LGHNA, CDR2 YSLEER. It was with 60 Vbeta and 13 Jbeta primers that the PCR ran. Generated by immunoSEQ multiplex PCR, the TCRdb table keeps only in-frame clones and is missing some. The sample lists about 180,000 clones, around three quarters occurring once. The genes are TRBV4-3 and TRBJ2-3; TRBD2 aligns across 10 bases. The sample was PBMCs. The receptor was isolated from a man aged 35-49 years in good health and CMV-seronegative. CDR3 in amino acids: CASSQDTSGATGGDTQYF. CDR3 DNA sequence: TGCGCCAGCAGCCAAGATACTAGCGGGGCCACGGGCGGAGATACGCAGTATTTT.